This TCR beta chain is from a study of CD8 T cells in Susac syndrome (dated by TCRdb to about 2019). Notes on the research overall: Among the sequenced Susac syndrome patients, about 6 had clinically active disease and 8 or 9 were in clinical remission. At blood withdrawal, Susac syndrome patients were therapy-naive, treated with corticosteroids (with IVIg additionally given to some), or treated with IVIg alone. The study used repertoire sequencing to test whether antigen drove CD8+ T cell activation and differentiation in Susac syndrome.

Via the germline V gene (reference sequence), CDR1 is DFQATT and CDR2 SNEGSKA. From the cysteine through the phenylalanine, the CDR3 covers 14 amino acids. This entry keeps only the CDR3 DNA: 42 bases, framed from base 1. V loses 6 bases, J loses 0 bases, and the germline ends lie 15 bases apart. Of note for this clonotype: Its recognized antigen is unknown. Base-call qualities are not available, and no considerably larger clone is one nucleotide away.

High-throughput TCR beta sequencing profiled peripheral blood CD8+ and CD4+ T cells from healthy donors, Susac syndrome patients and multiple sclerosis patients. The Susac syndrome patients fulfilled recently defined diagnostic criteria for either definite or probable disease. Bulk CD8+ and CD4+ T cells were purified magnetically by negative isolation, whereas CD8+ TEMRA cells were enriched by FACS. Blood was drawn into EDTA tubes, processed within 24 hours, and PBMCs were isolated by density gradient centrifugation. PBMCs intended for TCR sequencing were cryopreserved in liquid nitrogen and thawed later in a water bath at 37 degrees C. The sorted or isolated CD4+, CD8+ and CD8+ TEMRA cells reached a purity of at least 90%. RNA was extracted using the RNeasy kit, and roughly 0.5 to 1 microgram was reverse transcribed with random hexamers. The immunoSEQ multiplex PCR assay, covering 54 Vbeta and 13 Jbeta segments, was used to amplify TCR beta CDR3 regions. PCR amplification bias was corrected using a synthetic template baseline for primer optimization and computational correction. On the study's bioinformatics: Only productive sequences were kept, with reads annotated to V, D and J genes according to IMGT and analyzed in immunoSEQ Analyzer. Clonality was calculated as one minus the Shannon entropy normalized by log2 of the number of productive unique sequences. For each patient and control, public and private clones were evaluated within the 100 most prevalent clones. Clones were defined as Susac-specific when absent from the healthy and MS cohorts, from 1,000 to 1,100 published viral clones and from other ImmuneACCESS disease sequences. TCRdb handled the public reads itself, with Q25 trimming in fastp and clone calling in MiXCR, and kept productive beta chains. CDR3 protein duplicates are merged, each entry listing the most common genes and DNA. The V and J calls shown here were made by TCRdb, not taken from the authors' results. The sample table holds 74,000 or so distinct CDR3 sequences, of which 93% were seen once. The leading ten clones occupy 0.52% of the sample.

Overall study outcomes, separate from this receptor: No clonal expansion was detected in the CD4+ T cell repertoire of Susac syndrome patients. The TCR sequencing and HLA analysis was acknowledged to have included a relatively small number of individuals.

The sequenced sample was CD4+ T cells from PBMCs. The V and J segments used are TRBV20-1 and TRBJ2-7, with the identity of the D gene unclear. The sequence came from a human donor with Susac syndrome. The CDR3 reads as follows: CSAPMADRSYEQYF. The bases are TGCAGTGCCCCGATGGCGGACCGCTCCTACGAGCAGTACTTC.